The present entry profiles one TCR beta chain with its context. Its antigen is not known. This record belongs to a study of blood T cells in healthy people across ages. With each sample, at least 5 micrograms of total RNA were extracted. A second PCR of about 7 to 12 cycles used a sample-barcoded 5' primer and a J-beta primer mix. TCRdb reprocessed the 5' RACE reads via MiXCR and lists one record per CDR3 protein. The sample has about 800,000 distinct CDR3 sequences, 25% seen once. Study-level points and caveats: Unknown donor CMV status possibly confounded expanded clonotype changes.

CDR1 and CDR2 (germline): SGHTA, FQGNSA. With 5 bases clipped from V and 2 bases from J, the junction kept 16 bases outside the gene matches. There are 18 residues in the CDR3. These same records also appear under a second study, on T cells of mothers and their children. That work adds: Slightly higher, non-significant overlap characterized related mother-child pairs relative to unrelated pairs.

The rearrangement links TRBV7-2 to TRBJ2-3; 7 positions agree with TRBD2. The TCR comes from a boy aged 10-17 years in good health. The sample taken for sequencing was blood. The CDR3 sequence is CASSDVGMASGHTDTQYF. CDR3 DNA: TGTGCCAGCAGCGATGTTGGTATGGCTAGCGGACACACAGATACGCAGTATTTT.